This T cell receptor (beta chain) was found in a study of blood T cell repertoires in COVID-19. The CDR3 consists of 13 residues. V was clipped by 1 base and J by 8 bases, with 11 bases between them. Germline loops: CDR1 SEHNR, CDR2 FQNEAQ (reference sequence). Profiling relied on immunoSEQ multiplex PCR, and the TCRdb table lists in-frame clones only, not all of them. This sample has approximately 40,000 clones, with roughly nine tenths found just once. V is TRBV7-9 and J is TRBJ1-2; D call uncertain. The clonotype originates from a woman over 75 in a cohort sampled during active or convalescent COVID-19. Source material: peripheral blood. The CDR3, as DNA: TGTGCCAGCAGCTTAGACACCGGGTCCGGCTACACCTTC. This codes for CASSLDTGSGYTF.